Described below is a single TCR beta chain sequence and its context. Antigen unknown. With 60 Vbeta and 13 Jbeta primers, the PCR was carried out. Generated by immunoSEQ multiplex PCR, the TCRdb table keeps only in-frame clones and is missing some. The data hold 130,000 to 150,000 clones, with 75% to 85% observed a single time. The record originates from a study of cytomegalovirus exposure and HLA in healthy donors. Study-wide findings and caveats: It was in a later analysis that TCR association rates were seen to vary by HLA locus, highest for DRB1 and lowest for HLA-C.

Sequencing was performed on PBMCs. The clonotype originates from a female donor in good health and CMV-seronegative.

The CDR3 DNA follows: TGTGCCAGTAGTAATGGCCTGGGGCGGACAGACTACGAGCAGTACTTC. Its translation: CASSNGLGRTDYEQYF. The rearrangement uses TRBV19 and TRBJ2-7, with D tentatively TRBD1 (6 bases). The V end was cut by 4 bases, the J end by 3 bases, with 19 bases between. The CDR3 contains 16 residues. Germline-derived CDR1 and CDR2 are LNHDA and SQIVND (reference sequence).